Presented here are 8 T cell receptor beta chains from one specimen sequenced in a study of cytomegalovirus exposure and HLA in healthy donors. Primers: 60 Vbeta forward and 13 Jbeta reverse. TCRdb keeps only in-frame clones here, not all; method: immunoSEQ multiplex PCR. The table records 110,000 to 150,000 clones, about four fifths of them present only once. Sequencing used PBMCs. The receptors were gathered from a woman between 18 and 29 years old in good health and CMV-seropositive.

This clone has only a few counts. Within the sample, other DNA sequences also encode this same CDR3. This chain uses TRBV5-4 with TRBJ1-2, with D possibly TRBD1 on 6 matching bases. Deletions cut 0 bases from V and 5 bases from J, with 11 bases between. Germline-derived CDR1 and CDR2 are SGHNT and YYREEE (reference sequence). The CDR3 sequence is 14 residues long. CDR3 DNA: TGTGCCAGCAGCTTGGTGGACCAGGGGTATGGCTACACCTTC. Amino acid sequence: CASSLVDQGYGYTF.

The CDR3 spells CASSAPGIQETQYF. The CDR3 region has the DNA TGTGCCAGCAGTGCCCCAGGTATCCAAGAGACCCAGTACTTC. The chain joins TRBV25-1 to TRBJ2-5; no definite D call. V lost 4 bases to trimming and J lost 1 base, with 10 bases between them. Per the germline V gene, CDR1 is MGHDK and CDR2 is SYGVNS. CDR3 size: 14 residues.

V gene TRBV6-1 combines with J gene TRBJ2-7; D not resolved. V was cut by 6 bases and J by 3 bases, with 12 bases left in between. There are 13 residues in the CDR3. Per the germline V gene, CDR1 is MNHNS and CDR2 is SASEGT. As DNA, the CDR3 is TGTGCCAGCAGCGCGGTGGTAAACTACGAGCAGTACTTC. Its translation: CASSAVVNYEQYF.

V and J are TRBV5-6 and TRBJ2-7; 7 nucleotides line up with TRBD1. The J segment lost 3 bases and the V segment lost 3 bases, leaving 6 bases of the junction unmatched. CDR1 is SGHDT, CDR2 YYEEEE, per germline. The CDR3 is 14 residues long. CDR3 sequence: CASSYRDSFYEQYF. The CDR3 DNA reads as TGTGCCAGCAGCTATCGGGACAGCTTCTACGAGCAGTACTTC.

The chain uses TRBV19 and TRBJ1-6; 7 bases agree with TRBD1. CDR1 is LNHDA, CDR2 SQIVND, per germline (reference sequence). The trim removed 6 bases at V and 1 base at J, leaving 6 bases unmatched. The CDR3 is made up of 16 amino acids. CDR3: CASSSPGGSYNSPLHF. Here the CDR3 DNA reads TGTGCCAGTAGCAGTCCAGGGGGTTCCTATAATTCACCCCTCCACTTT.

This rearrangement joins TRBV21-1 to TRBJ2-1; TRBD2, as called in the table, went unchecked against the DNA. TRBV21-1 is given as a pseudogene. The CDR3 sequence is 15 residues long. This CDR3 reads CASSKGGLRYNEQFF. In nucleotides, the CDR3 is TGTGCCAGCAGCAAAGGAGGGCTTCGCTACAATGAGCAGTTCTTC.

This clone was recorded a few times. The chain uses TRBV5-4 and TRBJ2-7; possible D gene TRBD2, 7 bases. Germline CDR1 reads SGHNT; CDR2 reads YYREEE (reference sequence). V gave up 0 bases and J gave up 1 base, with 14 bases separating them. The CDR3 consists of 16 residues. CDR3 sequence (DNA): TGTGCCAGCAGCTTGGAGGGCGGGGGCCGATCCTACGAGCAGTACTTC. This sequence encodes CASSLEGGGRSYEQYF. Supplemented by reference TRBV5-4 and TRBJ2-7, the full variable domain reads ETGVTQSPTHLIKTRGQQVTLRCSSQSGHNTVSWYQQALGQGPQFIFQYYREEENGRGNFPPRFSGLQFPNYSSELNVNALELDDSALYLCASSLEGGGRSYEQYFGPGTRLTVT.

The chain couples TRBV9 to TRBJ1-1; D not certain. With 0 bases removed from V and 5 bases from J, the gap between germline ends came to 11 bases. The length of the CDR3 is 14 residues. The germline CDR1 and CDR2 sequences are SGDLS and YYNGEE. CDR3 amino acids: CASSVVSARTEAFF. The CDR3 DNA is TGTGCCAGCAGCGTAGTGTCCGCCCGGACTGAAGCTTTCTTT.